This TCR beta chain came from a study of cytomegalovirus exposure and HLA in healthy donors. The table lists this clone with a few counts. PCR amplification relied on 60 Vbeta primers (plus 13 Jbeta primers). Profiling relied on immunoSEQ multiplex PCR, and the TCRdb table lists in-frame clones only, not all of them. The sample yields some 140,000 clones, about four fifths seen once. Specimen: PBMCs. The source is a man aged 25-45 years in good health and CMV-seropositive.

The CDR3 loop reads CASSLGLAGADTQYF. Written as DNA, the CDR3 is TGTGCCAGTAGCTTGGGACTAGCGGGGGCCGATACGCAGTATTTT. The chain couples TRBV19 to TRBJ2-3; TRBD2 matches 14 bases. The V gene's germline CDR1 is LNHDA and CDR2 SQIVND (reference sequence). This CDR3 is 15 amino acids long. V shed 6 bases and J 6 bases; nucleotides not matched to a gene: 5.